What follows are 22 T cell receptor beta chains derived from one specimen sequenced in a study of cytomegalovirus exposure and HLA in healthy donors. The PCR ran on 60 Vbeta and 13 Jbeta primers. TCRdb keeps only in-frame clones here, not all; method: immunoSEQ multiplex PCR. The sample comprises 100,000 to 150,000 clones, approximately 80% of which are singletons, and 4% to 5% rests with the top ten. The material sequenced was PBMCs. The receptors stem from a male donor in good health and CMV-seropositive.

The rearrangement links TRBV28 to TRBJ1-1; no reliable D call. V lost 6 bases and J lost 4, with 12 bases in between. Looked up from germline, CDR1 is MDHEN and CDR2 is SYDVKM. CDR3 length: 13 amino acids. As DNA, the CDR3 is TGTGCCAGCAGCGCCTTGACTGGCACTGAAGCTTTCTTT. Its translation is CASSALTGTEAFF. Full variable domain (remainder filled in from reference TRBV28 and TRBJ1-1): DVKVTQSSRYLVKRTGEKVFLECVQDMDHENMFWYRQDPGLGLRLIYFSYDVKMKEKGDIPEGYSVSREKKERFSLILESASTNQTSMYLCASSALTGTEAFFGQGTRLTVV.

The CDR3 coding sequence is TGTGCCAGCAGTTTTCGGGGACAGCTCAATCAGCCCCAGCATTTT. Residues: CASSFRGQLNQPQHF. The rearrangement joins TRBV28 to TRBJ1-5; 7 nucleotides align to TRBD1. V gave up 3 bases and J gave up 3 bases; unmatched junction bases: 5. Germline CDR1 is MDHEN and CDR2 is SYDVKM. This CDR3 is 15 amino acids long. The full variable domain, its missing parts supplied by reference TRBV28 and TRBJ1-5, is DVKVTQSSRYLVKRTGEKVFLECVQDMDHENMFWYRQDPGLGLRLIYFSYDVKMKEKGDIPEGYSVSREKKERFSLILESASTNQTSMYLCASSFRGQLNQPQHFGDGTRLSIL.

The chain is built from TRBV4-1 and TRBJ1-1, with D perhaps matching TRBD1 (5 bases). This CDR3 region has 13 residues. Germline CDR1 MGHRA, CDR2 YSYEKL. V shed 4 bases and J shed 5 bases, with 11 bases lying between them. The CDR3 DNA sequence: TGCGCCAGCAGCCCTGTGGGGGGAACTGAAGCTTTCTTT. Amino acid sequence: CASSPVGGTEAFF.

CDR3 amino acids: CASSPQGLPRTDTQYF. In nucleotides, the CDR3 is TGTGCCAGCAGCCCCCAGGGACTACCCCGCACAGATACGCAGTATTTT. This chain links TRBV9 with TRBJ2-3; TRBD2 matches 7 bases. With V trimmed by 4 bases and J by 1 base, 9 bases remained unmatched. The CDR3 runs to 16 residues. Germline CDR1 is SGDLS and CDR2 is YYNGEE.

This clone is labeled medium-sized. V and J are TRBV27 and TRBJ2-1, with TRBD2 identical over 8 bases. CDR3 size: 12 residues. Germline V gene lookup returns CDR1 MNHEY and CDR2 SMNVEV (reference sequence). The V segment lost 11 bases and the J segment 7 bases; nucleotides outside the gene matches: 7. The DNA of the CDR3 is TGTGCCTCCCGGACGGGGGGGAATGAGCAGTTCTTC. It encodes CASRTGGNEQFF.

V is TRBV30 and J is TRBJ1-1; D not certain. CDR1 is GTSNPN and CDR2 is SVGIG in the germline V gene (reference sequence). V was pared by 2 bases and J by 1 base, with 14 bases between. CDR3 length: 15 residues. In DNA, the CDR3 is TGTGCCTGGAGTCGCCTGCTAGTGACGAACACTGAAGCTTTCTTT. It translates to CAWSRLLVTNTEAFF.

This chain uses TRBV5-1 with TRBJ1-3; possibly TRBD1 for D (5 bases). The V gene's germline CDR1 is SGHRS and CDR2 YFSETQ. This CDR3 is 18 amino acids long. Deletions cut 2 bases from V and 0 bases from J, with 18 bases between. In nucleotides, the CDR3 is TGCGCCAGCAGCTTCGGGTCGACTCCAGACAGCTCTGGAAACACCATATATTTT. Translating gives CASSFGSTPDSSGNTIYF.

The rearrangement links TRBV28 to TRBJ2-5; D possibly corresponds to TRBD2 (7 bases). V shed 6 bases and J shed 2 bases, with 13 bases lying between them. Germline-derived CDR1 and CDR2 are MDHEN and SYDVKM. The CDR3 has 14 residues. The CDR3 DNA is TGTGCCAGCAGCCCGGGGGGCAGTCAAGAGACCCAGTACTTC. It translates to CASSPGGSQETQYF.

This chain joins TRBV28 and TRBJ1-5; 7 bases match TRBD1. Germline assignment: CDR1 MDHEN and CDR2 SYDVKM. The J segment lost 4 bases and the V segment lost 2 bases, leaving 2 bases of the junction unmatched. The length of the CDR3 is 14 residues. CDR3 region: CASSLEQGNQPQHF. In DNA form, the CDR3 reads TGTGCCAGCAGTTTAGAACAGGGGAATCAGCCCCAGCATTTT.

This chain uses TRBV25-1 with TRBJ1-2, with D possibly matching TRBD1 (6 bases). This CDR3 contains 12 residues. The V gene's germline CDR1 is MGHDK and CDR2 SYGVNS. V was clipped by 5 bases and J by 6 bases, with 10 bases between them. The CDR3: CASSTGMNGYTF. Here the CDR3 DNA reads TGTGCCAGCAGTACAGGGATGAATGGCTACACCTTC.

The chain employs TRBV28 and TRBJ1-5, with TRBD1 as a possible D gene (5 bases). This CDR3 is built from 13 residues. Trimming took off 3 bases at V and 6 bases at J, with 9 bases between the two ends. Germline CDR1 MDHEN, CDR2 SYDVKM. CDR3 nucleotides: TGTGCCAGCAGTTTGAAGGGGATTCAGCCCCAGCATTTT. Encoded protein: CASSLKGIQPQHF.

The chain uses TRBV5-1 and TRBJ1-1; D uncertain. V was cut by 0 bases and J by 0 bases, with 6 bases left in between. The CDR3 contains 14 residues. Germline V gene sequence: CDR1 SGHRS, CDR2 YFSETQ. In DNA form, the CDR3 reads TGCGCCAGCAGCTTGGATTCCATGAACACTGAAGCTTTCTTT. Translated: CASSLDSMNTEAFF.

The rearrangement links TRBV4-1 to TRBJ2-7, with D maybe TRBD2 (7 bases). This CDR3 spans 15 amino acids. Between the trimmed V and J ends, which lost 2 bases and 3 bases, there was a span of 14 bases. Looked up from germline, CDR1 is MGHRA and CDR2 is YSYEKL. DNA for the CDR3: TGCGCCAGCAGCCAACGGGGGGCCCCCTACTACGAGCAGTACTTC. Translation gives CASSQRGAPYYEQYF.

To note about this clone: Other DNA sequences within the sample encode an identical CDR3. V gene TRBV19 combines with J gene TRBJ1-1; D is perhaps TRBD1 (5 bases). Trimming took 3 bases from V and 0 from J, leaving 8 bases between them. Germline-derived CDR1 and CDR2 are LNHDA and SQIVND (reference sequence). The CDR3 covers 14 residues. CDR3 in DNA: TGTGCCAGTAGTATCAGACAGTTGAACACTGAAGCTTTCTTT. Its protein product is CASSIRQLNTEAFF.

V is TRBV13 and J is TRBJ1-3; 7 bases map to TRBD1. The CDR3 has 13 amino acids. Germline V gene data show CDR1 as PRHDT and CDR2 as FYEKMQ (reference sequence). J lost 4 bases, V lost 5 bases, and 2 bases had no gene match. The CDR3 DNA follows: TGTGCCAGCAGCCGGGGACAGGGAAACACCATATATTTT. This gives the protein CASSRGQGNTIYF.

The V gene is TRBV5-4, the J gene TRBJ1-3; D is undetermined. Trimming took 2 bases from V and 2 from J, leaving 11 bases between them. CDR3 length: 15 residues. Germline loops: CDR1 SGHNT, CDR2 YYREEE (reference sequence). The CDR3 bases are TGTGCCAGCAGCTTAGAGGCTCCACCTGGAAACACCATATATTTT. Protein: CASSLEAPPGNTIYF.

This clone appeared a few times. The V gene is TRBV28, the J gene TRBJ1-2, with a weak D call TRBD1 (5 bases). Germline CDR1 reads MDHEN; CDR2 reads SYDVKM. The CDR3 has 14 amino acids. V was trimmed by 6 bases and J by 2 bases, leaving 13 bases between them. DNA for the CDR3: TGTGCCAGCAGGGAAGACAGCCGCAACTATGGCTACACCTTC. It is translated as CASREDSRNYGYTF.

The genes are TRBV15 and TRBJ2-5; tentative D call: TRBD2 (6 bases). CDR3 length: 16 amino acids. V was pared by 5 bases and J by 4 bases, with 20 bases between. CDR1 is LNHNV, CDR2 YYDKDF, per germline (reference sequence). Here the CDR3 DNA reads TGTGCCACCAGCGGCGTGAGCTTACTCGGGGGAGAGACCCAGTACTTC. It yields the protein CATSGVSLLGGETQYF.

The chain combines TRBV4-2 with TRBJ2-2, with 9 bases matching TRBD2. Trimming removed 4 bases from V and 6 bases from J; junction bases left unmatched: 12. The CDR3 length is 17 residues. Germline values: CDR1 LGHNA, CDR2 YNFKEQ. The CDR3 protein is CASSRQLAGDEPGELFF. In DNA form, the CDR3 reads TGTGCCAGCAGCCGCCAACTAGCGGGCGACGAGCCCGGGGAGCTGTTTTTT.

The chain carries TRBV27 and TRBJ2-1; D gene uncertain. V was trimmed by 6 bases and J by 3 bases, leaving 9 bases between them. This CDR3 comprises 13 residues. Germline loops: CDR1 MNHEY, CDR2 SMNVEV (reference sequence). The DNA for the CDR3 is TGTGCCAGCAGGGAACTAAGCTACAATGAGCAGTTCTTC. Protein: CASRELSYNEQFF.

The V call is TRBV9, the J call TRBJ1-6; no clear D gene. V lost 3 bases and J lost 8, with 12 bases in between. CDR3 length: 14 amino acids. Per the germline V gene, CDR1 is SGDLS and CDR2 is YYNGEE. In DNA, the CDR3 is TGTGCCAGCAGCGACGGTCGGGAATATTCACCCCTCCACTTT. As protein: CASSDGREYSPLHF.

J is TRBJ2-7 and V is TRBV29-1; D is possibly TRBD1 (6 bases). This CDR3 spans 13 amino acids. With 4 bases removed from V and 4 bases from J, the gap between germline ends came to 14 bases. The V gene's germline CDR1 is SQVTM and CDR2 ANQGSEA. The CDR3 here is CSVVGGRTYEQYF. The CDR3 nucleotides read TGCAGCGTTGTTGGGGGCAGAACTTACGAGCAGTACTTC.